The text below deals with one T cell receptor (beta chain). Source study methods: Amplifying reference gene primers gave estimates of nucleated cell counts. Produced via immunoSEQ multiplex PCR; TCRdb's table is partial and in-frame only. That table supplies the V and J calls and clone size; D and trimming were determined from the DNA. The data hold around 80,000 clones, with around 83% observed a single time. This CDR3 region has 11 residues. Between the trimmed V and J ends, which lost 3 bases and 7 bases, there was a span of 6 bases. Germline assignment: CDR1 LGHDT and CDR2 YNNKEL (reference sequence). This sample is part of a study of blood T cell repertoires in COVID-19. Study in general: Acute-phase and convalescent COVID-19 samples originated in the United States, Italy and Spain. T cells, B-cell-depleted T cells, or PBMCs supplied cDNA or gDNA.

The origin of this receptor is a human donor in a cohort sampled during active COVID-19. The chain uses TRBV3-1 (or the pseudogene TRBV3-2) and TRBJ2-5; TRBD2 might be the D (6 bases). The sequencing input was peripheral blood. The CDR3 bases are TGTGCCAGCAGCCAGGGAGGGACCCAGTACTTC. Translating it yields CASSQGGTQYF.